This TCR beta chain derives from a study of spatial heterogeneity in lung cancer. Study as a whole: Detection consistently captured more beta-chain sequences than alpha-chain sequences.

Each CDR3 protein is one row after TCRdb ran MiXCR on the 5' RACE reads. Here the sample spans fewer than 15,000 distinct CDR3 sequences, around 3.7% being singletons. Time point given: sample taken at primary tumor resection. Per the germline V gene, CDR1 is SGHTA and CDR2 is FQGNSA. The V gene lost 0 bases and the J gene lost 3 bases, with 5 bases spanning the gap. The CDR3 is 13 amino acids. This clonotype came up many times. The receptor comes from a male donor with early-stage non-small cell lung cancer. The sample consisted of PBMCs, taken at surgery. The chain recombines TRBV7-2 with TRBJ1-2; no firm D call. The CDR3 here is CASSLALHYGYTF. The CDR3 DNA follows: TGTGCCAGCAGCTTAGCGCTACACTATGGCTACACCTTC.